There are many counts of the clone carrying this TCR beta chain. Its specificity is unknown. Both 60 Vbeta primers and 13 Jbeta primers went into the PCR. The table came from immunoSEQ multiplex PCR; TCRdb's copy has only in-frame clones and leaves some out. The sample lists around 150,000 clones; 70% to 90% were seen once. This sample was taken from a study of cytomegalovirus exposure and HLA in healthy donors. Study outcomes and limitations: In a later analysis, parvovirus B19, influenza, CMV and Epstein-Barr virus appeared linked to several top co-occurrence clusters. What a later analysis reportedly showed was that an Asian-associated ancestry cluster had fewer N-insertions than the roughly 700-donor mean.

Source material: PBMCs. This TCR derives from a young woman in good health and CMV-seronegative.

As DNA, the CDR3 is TGTGCCAGCAGTTTACCCTCCACAGGGAGGGGAAAACTGTTTTTT. It codes for CASSLPSTGRGKLFF. V gene TRBV27 combines with J gene TRBJ1-4, with a weak D call TRBD1 (6 bases). This CDR3 spans 15 amino acids. Germline loops: CDR1 MNHEY, CDR2 SMNVEV (reference sequence). Trimming removed 2 bases from V and 10 bases from J, with 17 bases in between.